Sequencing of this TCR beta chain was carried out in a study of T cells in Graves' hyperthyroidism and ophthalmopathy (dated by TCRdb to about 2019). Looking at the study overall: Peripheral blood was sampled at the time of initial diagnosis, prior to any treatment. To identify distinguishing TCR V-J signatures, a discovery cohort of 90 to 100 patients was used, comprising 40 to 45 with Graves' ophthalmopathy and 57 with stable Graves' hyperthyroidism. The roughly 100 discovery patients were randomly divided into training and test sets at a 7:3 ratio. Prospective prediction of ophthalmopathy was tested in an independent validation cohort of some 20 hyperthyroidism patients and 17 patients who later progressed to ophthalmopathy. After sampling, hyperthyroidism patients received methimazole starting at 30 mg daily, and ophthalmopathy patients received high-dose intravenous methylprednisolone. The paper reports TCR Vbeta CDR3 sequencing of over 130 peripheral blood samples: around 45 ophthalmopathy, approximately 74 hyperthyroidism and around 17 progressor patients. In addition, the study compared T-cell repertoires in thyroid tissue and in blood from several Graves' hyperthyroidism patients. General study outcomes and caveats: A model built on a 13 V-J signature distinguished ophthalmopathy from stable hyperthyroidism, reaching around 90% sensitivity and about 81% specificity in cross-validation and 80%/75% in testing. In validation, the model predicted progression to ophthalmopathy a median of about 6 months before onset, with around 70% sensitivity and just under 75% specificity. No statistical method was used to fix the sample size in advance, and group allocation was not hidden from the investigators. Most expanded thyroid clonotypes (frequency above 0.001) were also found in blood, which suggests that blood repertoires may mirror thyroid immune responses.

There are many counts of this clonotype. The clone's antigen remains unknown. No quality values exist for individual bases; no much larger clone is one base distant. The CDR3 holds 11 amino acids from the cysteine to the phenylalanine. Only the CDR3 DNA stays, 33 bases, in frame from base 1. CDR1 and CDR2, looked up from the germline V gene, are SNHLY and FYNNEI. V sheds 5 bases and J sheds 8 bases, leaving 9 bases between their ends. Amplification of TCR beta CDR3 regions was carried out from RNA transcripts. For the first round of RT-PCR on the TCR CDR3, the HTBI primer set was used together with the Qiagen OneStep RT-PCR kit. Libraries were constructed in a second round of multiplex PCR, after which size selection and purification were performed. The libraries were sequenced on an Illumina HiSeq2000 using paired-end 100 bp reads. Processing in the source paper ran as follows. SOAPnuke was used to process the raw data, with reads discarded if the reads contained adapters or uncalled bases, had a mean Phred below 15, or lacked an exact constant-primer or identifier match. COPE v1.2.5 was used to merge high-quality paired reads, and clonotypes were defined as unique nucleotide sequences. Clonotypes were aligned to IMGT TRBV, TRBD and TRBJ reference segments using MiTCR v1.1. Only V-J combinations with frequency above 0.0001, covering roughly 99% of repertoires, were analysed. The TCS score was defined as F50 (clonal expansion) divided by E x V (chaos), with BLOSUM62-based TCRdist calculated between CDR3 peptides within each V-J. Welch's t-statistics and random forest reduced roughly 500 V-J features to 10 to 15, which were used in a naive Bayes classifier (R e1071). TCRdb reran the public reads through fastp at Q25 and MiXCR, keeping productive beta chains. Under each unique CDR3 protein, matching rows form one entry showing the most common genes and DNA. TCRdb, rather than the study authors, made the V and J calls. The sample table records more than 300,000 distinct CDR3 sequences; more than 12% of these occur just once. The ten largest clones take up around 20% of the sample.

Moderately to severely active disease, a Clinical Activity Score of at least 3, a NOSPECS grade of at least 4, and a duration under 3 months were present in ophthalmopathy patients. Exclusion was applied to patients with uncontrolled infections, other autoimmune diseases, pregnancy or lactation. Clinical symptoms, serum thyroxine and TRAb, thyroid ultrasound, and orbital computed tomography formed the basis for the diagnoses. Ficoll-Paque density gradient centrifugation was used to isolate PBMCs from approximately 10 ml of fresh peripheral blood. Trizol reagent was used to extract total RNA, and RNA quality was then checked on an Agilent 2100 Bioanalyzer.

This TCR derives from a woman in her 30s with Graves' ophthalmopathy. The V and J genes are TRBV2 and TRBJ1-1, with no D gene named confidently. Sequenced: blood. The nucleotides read TGTGCCAGCAGTTCCACAGCAGAAGCTTTCTTT. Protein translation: CASSSTAEAFF.